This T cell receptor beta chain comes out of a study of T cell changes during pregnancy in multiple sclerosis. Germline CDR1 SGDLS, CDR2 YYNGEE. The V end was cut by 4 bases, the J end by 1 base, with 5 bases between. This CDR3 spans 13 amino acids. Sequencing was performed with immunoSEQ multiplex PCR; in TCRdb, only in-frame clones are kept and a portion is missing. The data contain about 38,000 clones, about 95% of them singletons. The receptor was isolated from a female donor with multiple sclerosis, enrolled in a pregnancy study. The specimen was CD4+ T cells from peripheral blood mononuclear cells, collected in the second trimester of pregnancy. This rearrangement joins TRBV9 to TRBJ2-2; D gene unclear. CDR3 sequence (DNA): TGTGCCAGCAGCTTCCAGAACACCGGGGAGCTGTTTTTT. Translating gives CASSFQNTGELFF.